Listed below are T cell receptor beta chains from one sample, sequenced in a study of cytomegalovirus exposure and HLA in healthy donors. Assay used: immunoSEQ multiplex PCR; TCRdb lists only in-frame clones, some missing. In the table there are 250,000 to 400,000 clones, 70% to 90% of which are singletons. The sample comprised PBMCs. The receptors shown here come from a man younger than 45 in good health and CMV-seronegative. The CDR3 runs from the conserved cysteine through the conserved F or W. The D gene is left open where the match is weak. The listing skips clone size in some rows; elsewhere it reads once, few, many or a size class.

abundance | len | d_gene | j_gene | v_gene | CDR3nt | CDR3aa
- | 13 | TRBD1 | TRBJ1-2 | TRBV5-1 | TGCGCCAGCAGCAGGGACAGCCACTATGGCTACACCTTC | CASSRDSHYGYTF
- | 15 | TRBD2 | TRBJ2-1 | TRBV4-3 | TGCGCCAGCAGCCAAGACCTAGCGGGGCCGGATGAGCAGTTCTTC | CASSQDLAGPDEQFF
- | 16 | TRBD2 | TRBJ2-5 | TRBV11-2 | TGTGCCAGCAGCTTAGAGTGGCGGGGGGGCAGGGAGACCCAGTACTTC | CASSLEWRGGRETQYF
- | 14 | - | TRBJ1-1 | TRBV4-3 | TGCGCCAGCAGCCCCGGGACTGGTCGAACTGAAGCTTTCTTT | CASSPGTGRTEAFF
- | 13 | - | TRBJ1-1 | TRBV15 | TGTGCCACCAGCAACCGGGGGGTCCCTGAAGCTTTCTTT | CATSNRGVPEAFF
- | 13 | - | TRBJ2-7 | TRBV19 | TGTGCCAGTAGTACGCTAAGGGGCTACGAGCAGTACTTC | CASSTLRGYEQYF
- | 18 | TRBD2 | TRBJ2-3 | TRBV5-1 | TGCGCCAGCAGCTTGGGTGATATCTTGAGCGGGGGCCTGGATACGCAGTATTTT | CASSLGDILSGGLDTQYF
once | 13 | - | TRBJ1-2 | TRBV5-8 | TGTGCCAGCAGCTGGGAGTTAAACTATGGCTACACCTTC | CASSWELNYGYTF
- | 18 | TRBD2 | TRBJ2-1 | TRBV19 | TGTGCCAGTAAAAAGACTAGCTCCAATACTCACTCCTACAATGAGCAGTTCTTC | CASKKTSSNTHSYNEQFF
- | 13 | - | TRBJ1-2 | TRBV5-1 | TGCGCCAGCCGGACAGAACCTAACTATGGCTACACCTTC | CASRTEPNYGYTF
few | 12 | - | TRBJ1-2 | TRBV30 | TGTGCCCGCCAGGGAGGAAACTATGGCTACACCTTC | CARQGGNYGYTF
- | 17 | - | TRBJ2-7 | TRBV11-2 | TGTGCCAGCAGCTTAGTCGGTGGGTGGACAGCCAACTACGAGCAGTACTTC | CASSLVGGWTANYEQYF
- | 15 | TRBD2 | TRBJ2-1 | TRBV5-4 | TGTGCCAGCGGGGAGAGGACTAGCGGGGCCCGGGAGCAGTTCTTC | CASGERTSGAREQFF
- | 14 | - | TRBJ2-3 | TRBV25-1 | TGTGCCAGCAGTGGCCAAGGAGACACAGATACGCAGTATTTT | CASSGQGDTDTQYF
- | 16 | TRBD1 | TRBJ2-3 | TRBV4-3 | TGCGCCAGCAGCCTTTGGGACAGGGGGCTGACAGATACGCAGTATTTT | CASSLWDRGLTDTQYF
- | 17 | TRBD2 | TRBJ2-3 | TRBV5-1 | TGCGCCAGCAGCTTGGGAGCTAGCGGGGGGCACACAGATACGCAGTATTTT | CASSLGASGGHTDTQYF
- | 15 | - | TRBJ2-2 | TRBV5-4 | TGTGCCAGCAGCTTTCTACAGACGAACACCGGGGAGCTGTTTTTT | CASSFLQTNTGELFF
- | 15 | TRBD2 | TRBJ2-1 | TRBV19 | TGTGCCACCCACCAGAGGACTAGCGGATACAATGAGCAGTTCTTC | CATHQRTSGYNEQFF
once | 16 | - | TRBJ2-1 | TRBV25-1 | TGTGCCAGCAGTGCCCACTTCACGAGCTCCTACAATGAGCAGTTCTTC | CASSAHFTSSYNEQFF
- | 15 | TRBD1 | TRBJ1-4 | TRBV7-9 | TGTGCCAGCAGCCCCGAGACAGGGGGCGCTGAAAAACTGTTTTTT | CASSPETGGAEKLFF
- | 14 | - | TRBJ1-1 | TRBV9 | TGTGCCAGCAGCGTAGGACCCCAGGGAACTGAAGCTTTCTTT | CASSVGPQGTEAFF
- | 17 | TRBD1 | TRBJ1-3 | TRBV5-1 | TGCGCCAGCAGCCTGGATGGGACAGCGAGCTCTGGAAACACCATATATTTT | CASSLDGTASSGNTIYF
- | 15 | - | TRBJ1-6 | TRBV7-9 | TGTGCCAGCAGCTTCGGAGGGTCCTATAATTCACCCCTCCACTTT | CASSFGGSYNSPLHF
- | 13 | - | TRBJ1-1 | TRBV11-2 | TGTGCCAGCAGCTTGGGAGAGGCACCTGAAGCTTTCTTT | CASSLGEAPEAFF
- | 14 | TRBD1 | TRBJ2-7 | TRBV10-1 | TGCGCCAGCAGGGGGGACAGGAGCTCCTACGAGCAGTACTTC | CASRGDRSSYEQYF
- | 13 | TRBD1 | TRBJ1-1 | TRBV6-6 | TGTGCCAGCAGGAGCGACAGGGTCACTGAAGCTTTCTTT | CASRSDRVTEAFF
- | 11 | - | TRBJ1-2 | TRBV20-1 | TGCAGTGCACCTCTGACAGATGGCTACACCTTC | CSAPLTDGYTF
- | 15 | - | TRBJ1-3 | TRBV6-5 | TGTGCCAGCGTAGCCCAGGGTAACTCTGGAAACACCATATATTTT | CASVAQGNSGNTIYF
- | 11 | - | TRBJ2-7 | TRBV18 | TGTGCCAGCTCACGGGCGCGCGAGCAGTACTTC | CASSRAREQYF
few | 15 | TRBD1 | TRBJ2-2 | TRBV5-1 | TGCGCCAGCAGCCTGGGACAGACGAACACCGGGGAGCTGTTTTTT | CASSLGQTNTGELFF
- | 16 | - | TRBJ1-3 | TRBV7-9 | TGTGCCAGCAGCTTTAGTGACACCAGCTCTGGAAACACCATATATTTT | CASSFSDTSSGNTIYF
- | 15 | - | TRBJ2-7 | TRBV6-4 | TGTGCCAGCAGTTACGGGTGGGGCGAGTCCTACGAGCAGTACTTC | CASSYGWGESYEQYF
- | 12 | TRBD1 | TRBJ2-7 | TRBV5-6 | TGTGCCAGCAGCCTGACAGGGCTTGAGCAGTACTTC | CASSLTGLEQYF
- | 15 | TRBD1 | TRBJ1-4 | TRBV19 | TGTGCCAGTAGCCTCACAGGGGGCCCTAATGAAAAACTGTTTTTT | CASSLTGGPNEKLFF
few | 14 | - | TRBJ1-5 | TRBV7-9 | TGTGCCAGCGGGCCTCAGGGTAACAATCAGCCCCAGCATTTT | CASGPQGNNQPQHF
- | 13 | - | TRBJ1-4 | TRBV5-1 | TGCGCCAGCAGGGGGGGTCTAAGTGAAAAACTGTTTTTT | CASRGGLSEKLFF
- | 16 | - | TRBJ1-1 | TRBV6-5 | TGTGCCAGCAGTTACTCGAGTACAGGGAGAGGCACTGAAGCTTTCTTT | CASSYSSTGRGTEAFF